This T cell receptor beta chain was obtained from a study of blood T cell repertoires in COVID-19. Study context: PBMCs, B-cell-depleted T cells, or T cells were the source of the cDNA or gDNA that made up the material.

The CDR3 extends over 16 amino acids. Germline V gene sequence: CDR1 SGHVS, CDR2 FQNEAQ. V dropped 4 bases and J dropped 1; count of bases not matched to a gene: 6. The data were produced by immunoSEQ multiplex PCR, yet TCRdb's version contains in-frame clones alone and is incomplete. The sample shows roughly 520,000 clones, roughly 90% of them seen only once. The sequence was obtained from a woman aged 40 to 50 who had recovered from COVID-19. The chain employs TRBV7-8 and TRBJ2-3; the match to TRBD1 covers 9 bases. The sequenced material came from PBMCs or T cells enriched from blood (not recorded which). The CDR3 nucleotides read TGTGCCAGCAGCTCCCCAAGACAGGGGGGCACAGATACGCAGTATTTT. Translation gives CASSSPRQGGTDTQYF.